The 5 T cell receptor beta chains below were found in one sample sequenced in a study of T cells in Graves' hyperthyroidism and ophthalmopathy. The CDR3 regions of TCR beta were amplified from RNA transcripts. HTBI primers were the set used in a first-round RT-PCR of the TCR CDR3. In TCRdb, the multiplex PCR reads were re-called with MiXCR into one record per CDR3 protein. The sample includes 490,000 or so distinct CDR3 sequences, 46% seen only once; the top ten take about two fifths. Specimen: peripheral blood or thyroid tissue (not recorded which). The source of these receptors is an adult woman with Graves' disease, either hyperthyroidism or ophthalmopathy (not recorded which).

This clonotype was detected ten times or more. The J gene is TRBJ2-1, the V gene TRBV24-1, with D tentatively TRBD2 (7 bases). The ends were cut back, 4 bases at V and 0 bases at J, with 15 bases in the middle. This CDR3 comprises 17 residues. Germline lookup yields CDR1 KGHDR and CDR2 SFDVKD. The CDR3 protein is CATSDPRGADSYNEQFF. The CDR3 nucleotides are TGTGCCACCAGTGACCCTCGGGGGGCGGACTCCTACAATGAGCAGTTCTTC.

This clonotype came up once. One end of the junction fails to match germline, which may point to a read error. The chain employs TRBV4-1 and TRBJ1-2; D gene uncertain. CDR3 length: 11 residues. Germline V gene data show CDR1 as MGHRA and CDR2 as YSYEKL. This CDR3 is CASSQESVAAF. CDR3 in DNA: TGCGCCAGCAGCCAAGAATCTGTAGCAGCCTTC.

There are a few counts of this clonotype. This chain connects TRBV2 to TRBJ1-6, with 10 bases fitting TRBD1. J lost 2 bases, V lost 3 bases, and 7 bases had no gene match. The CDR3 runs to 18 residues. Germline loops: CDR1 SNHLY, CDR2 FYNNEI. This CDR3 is CASSEDGQGGPYNSPLHF. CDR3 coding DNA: TGTGCCAGCAGTGAGGATGGACAGGGGGGTCCCTATAATTCACCCCTCCACTTT. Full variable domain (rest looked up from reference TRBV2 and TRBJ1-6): EPEVTQTPSHQVTQMGQEVILRCVPISNHLYFYWYRQILGQKVEFLVSFYNNEISEKSEIFDDQFSVERPDGSNFTLKIRSTKLEDSAMYFCASSEDGQGGPYNSPLHFGNGTRLTVT.

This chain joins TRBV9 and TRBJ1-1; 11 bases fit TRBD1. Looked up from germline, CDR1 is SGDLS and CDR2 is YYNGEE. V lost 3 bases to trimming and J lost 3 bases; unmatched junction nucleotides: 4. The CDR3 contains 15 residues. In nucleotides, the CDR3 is TGTGCCAGCAGCGCTGGGACAGGGGGATACACTGAAGCTTTCTTT. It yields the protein CASSAGTGGYTEAFF.

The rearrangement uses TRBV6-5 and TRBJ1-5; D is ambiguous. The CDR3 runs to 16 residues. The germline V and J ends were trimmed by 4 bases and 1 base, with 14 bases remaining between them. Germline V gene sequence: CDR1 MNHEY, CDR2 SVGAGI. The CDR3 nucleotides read TGTGCCAGCAGTTTATCGATGCATGGGAGCAATCAGCCCCAGCATTTT. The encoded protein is CASSLSMHGSNQPQHF.